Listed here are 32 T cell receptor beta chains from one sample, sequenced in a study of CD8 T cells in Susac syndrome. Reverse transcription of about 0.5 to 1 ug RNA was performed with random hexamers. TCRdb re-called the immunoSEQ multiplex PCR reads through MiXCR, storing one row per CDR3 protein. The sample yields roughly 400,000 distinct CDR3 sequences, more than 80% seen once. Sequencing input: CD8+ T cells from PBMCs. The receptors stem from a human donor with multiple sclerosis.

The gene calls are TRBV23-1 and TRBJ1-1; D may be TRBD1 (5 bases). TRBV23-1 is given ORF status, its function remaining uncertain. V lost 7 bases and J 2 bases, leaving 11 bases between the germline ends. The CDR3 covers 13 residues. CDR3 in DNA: TGCGCCAGCAATCCGACAGTAAACACTGAAGCTTTCTTT. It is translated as CASNPTVNTEAFF.

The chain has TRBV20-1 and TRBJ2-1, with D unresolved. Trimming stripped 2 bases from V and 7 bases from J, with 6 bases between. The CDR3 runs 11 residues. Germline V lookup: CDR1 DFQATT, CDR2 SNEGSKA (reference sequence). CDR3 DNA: TGCAGTGCTAGATTGGATAATGAGCAGTTCTTC. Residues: CSARLDNEQFF.

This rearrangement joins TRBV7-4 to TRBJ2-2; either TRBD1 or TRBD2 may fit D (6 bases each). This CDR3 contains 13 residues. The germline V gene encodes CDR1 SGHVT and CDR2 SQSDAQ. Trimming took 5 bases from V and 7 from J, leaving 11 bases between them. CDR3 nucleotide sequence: TGTGCCAGCAGCGCGGAGGGGGACGGGGAGCTGTTTTTT. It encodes CASSAEGDGELFF.

CDR3 sequence: CASNLSGVESYEQYF. DNA for the CDR3: TGTGCCAGCAACCTCTCTGGGGTAGAGTCCTACGAGCAGTACTTC. The gene calls are TRBV28 and TRBJ2-7, with unresolved D. V lost 7 bases and J 1 base, leaving 17 bases between the germline ends. CDR1 is MDHEN, CDR2 SYDVKM, per germline. This CDR3 contains 15 residues.

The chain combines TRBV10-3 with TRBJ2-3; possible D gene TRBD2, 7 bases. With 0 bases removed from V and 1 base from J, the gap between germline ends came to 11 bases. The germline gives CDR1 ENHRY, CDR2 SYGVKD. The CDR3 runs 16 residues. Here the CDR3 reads CAISESIGGRTDTQYF. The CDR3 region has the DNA TGTGCCATCAGTGAGTCTATCGGGGGGCGCACAGATACGCAGTATTTT.

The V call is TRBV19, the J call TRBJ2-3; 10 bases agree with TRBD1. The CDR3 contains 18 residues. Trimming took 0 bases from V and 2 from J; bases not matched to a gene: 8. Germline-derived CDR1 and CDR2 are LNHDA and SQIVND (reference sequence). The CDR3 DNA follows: TGTGCCAGTAGTATAGATCTGGGGACAGGGGTTTCCACAGATACGCAGTATTTT. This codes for CASSIDLGTGVSTDTQYF.

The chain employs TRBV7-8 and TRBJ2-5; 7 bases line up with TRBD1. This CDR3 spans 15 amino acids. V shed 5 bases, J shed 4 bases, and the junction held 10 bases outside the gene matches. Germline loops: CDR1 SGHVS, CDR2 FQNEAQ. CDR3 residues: CASSPNRGIGETQYF. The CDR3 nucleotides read TGTGCCAGCAGCCCAAACAGGGGAATCGGAGAGACCCAGTACTTC.

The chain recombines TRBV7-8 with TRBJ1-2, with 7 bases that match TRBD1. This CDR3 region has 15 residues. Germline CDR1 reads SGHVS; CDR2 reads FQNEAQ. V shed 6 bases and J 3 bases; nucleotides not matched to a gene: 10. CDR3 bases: TGTGCCAGCAGACCACTGGAGGGGGCCGACTATGGCTACACCTTC. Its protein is CASRPLEGADYGYTF.

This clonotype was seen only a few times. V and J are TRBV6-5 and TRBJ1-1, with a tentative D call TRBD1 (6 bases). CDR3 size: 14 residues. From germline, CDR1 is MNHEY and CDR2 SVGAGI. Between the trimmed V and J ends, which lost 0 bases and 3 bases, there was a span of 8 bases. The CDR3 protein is CASSYSRGDTEAFF. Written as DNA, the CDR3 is TGTGCCAGCAGTTACTCCAGGGGCGACACTGAAGCTTTCTTT.

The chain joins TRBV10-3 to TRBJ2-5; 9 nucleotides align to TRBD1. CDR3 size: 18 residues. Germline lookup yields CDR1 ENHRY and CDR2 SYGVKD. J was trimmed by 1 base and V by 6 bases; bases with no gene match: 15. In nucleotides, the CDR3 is TGTGCCATCAGAGTGGGACAGGGAGCGGGCTCCATCCAAGAGACCCAGTACTTC. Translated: CAIRVGQGAGSIQETQYF.

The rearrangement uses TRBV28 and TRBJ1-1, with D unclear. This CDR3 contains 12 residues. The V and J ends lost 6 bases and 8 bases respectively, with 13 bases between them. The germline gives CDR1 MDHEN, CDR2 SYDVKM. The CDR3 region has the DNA TGTGCCAGCAGACATACTGCAGTGGAAGCTTTCTTT. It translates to CASRHTAVEAFF.

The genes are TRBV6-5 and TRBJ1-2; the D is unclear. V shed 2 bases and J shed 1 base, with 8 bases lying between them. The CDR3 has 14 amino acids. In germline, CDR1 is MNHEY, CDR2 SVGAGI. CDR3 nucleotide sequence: TGTGCCAGCAGTTACGTCAGAGTTAACTATGGCTACACCTTC. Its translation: CASSYVRVNYGYTF.

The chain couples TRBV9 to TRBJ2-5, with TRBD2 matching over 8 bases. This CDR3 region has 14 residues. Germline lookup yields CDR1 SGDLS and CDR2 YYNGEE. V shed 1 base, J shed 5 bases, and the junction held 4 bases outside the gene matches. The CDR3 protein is CASSVTGLVETQYF. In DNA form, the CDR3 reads TGTGCCAGCAGCGTAACGGGACTAGTGGAGACCCAGTACTTC.

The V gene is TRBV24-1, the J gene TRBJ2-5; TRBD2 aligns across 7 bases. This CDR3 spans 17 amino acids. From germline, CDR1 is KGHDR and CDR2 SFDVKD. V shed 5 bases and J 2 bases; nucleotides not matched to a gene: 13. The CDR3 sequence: CATSAAPYRGDQETQYF. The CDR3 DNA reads TGTGCCACCAGTGCCGCCCCTTACCGGGGGGATCAAGAGACCCAGTACTTC.

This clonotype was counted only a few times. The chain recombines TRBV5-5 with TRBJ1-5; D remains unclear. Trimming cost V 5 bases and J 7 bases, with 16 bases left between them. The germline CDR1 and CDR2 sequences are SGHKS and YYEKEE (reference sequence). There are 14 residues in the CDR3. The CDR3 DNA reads TGTGCCAGCAGGTATGGACCCAAGGGACAGCCCCAGCATTTT. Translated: CASRYGPKGQPQHF.

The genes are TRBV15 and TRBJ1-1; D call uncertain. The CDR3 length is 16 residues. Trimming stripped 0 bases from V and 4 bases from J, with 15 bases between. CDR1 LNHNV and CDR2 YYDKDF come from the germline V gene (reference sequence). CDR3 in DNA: TGTGCCACCAGCAGAGATAGATCTTTAAGCGCCACTGAAGCTTTCTTT. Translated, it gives CATSRDRSLSATEAFF.

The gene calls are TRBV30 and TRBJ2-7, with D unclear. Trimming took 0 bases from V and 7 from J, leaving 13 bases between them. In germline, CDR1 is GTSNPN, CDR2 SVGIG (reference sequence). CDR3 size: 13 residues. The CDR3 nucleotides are TGTGCCTGGAGTGTTTCCGCTGGTGGTGAGCAGTACTTC. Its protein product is CAWSVSAGGEQYF.

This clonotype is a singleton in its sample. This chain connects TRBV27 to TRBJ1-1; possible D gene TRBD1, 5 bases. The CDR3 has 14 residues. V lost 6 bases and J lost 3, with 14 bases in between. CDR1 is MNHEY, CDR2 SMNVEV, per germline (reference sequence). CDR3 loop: CASSLRGGHTEAFF. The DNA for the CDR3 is TGTGCCAGCAGCCTACGGGGGGGTCACACTGAAGCTTTCTTT.

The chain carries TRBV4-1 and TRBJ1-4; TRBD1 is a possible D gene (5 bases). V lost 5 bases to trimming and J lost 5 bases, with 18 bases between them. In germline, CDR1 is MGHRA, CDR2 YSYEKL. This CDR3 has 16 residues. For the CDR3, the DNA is TGCGCCAGCAGCTCGTATTGGGACCTTAAAAATGAAAAACTGTTTTTT. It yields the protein CASSSYWDLKNEKLFF.

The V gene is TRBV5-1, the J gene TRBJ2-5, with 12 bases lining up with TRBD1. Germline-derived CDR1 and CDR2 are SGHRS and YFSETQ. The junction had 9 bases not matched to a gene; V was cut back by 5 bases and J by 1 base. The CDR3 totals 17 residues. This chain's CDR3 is CASSLNWDRGLQETQYF. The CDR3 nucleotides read TGCGCCAGCAGTCTCAACTGGGACAGGGGGCTCCAAGAGACCCAGTACTTC. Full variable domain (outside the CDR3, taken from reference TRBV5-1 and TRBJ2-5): KAGVTQTPRYLIKTRGQQVTLSCSPISGHRSVSWYQQTPGQGLQFLFEYFSETQRNKGNFPGRFSGRQFSNSRSEMNVSTLELGDSALYLCASSLNWDRGLQETQYFGPGTRLLVL.

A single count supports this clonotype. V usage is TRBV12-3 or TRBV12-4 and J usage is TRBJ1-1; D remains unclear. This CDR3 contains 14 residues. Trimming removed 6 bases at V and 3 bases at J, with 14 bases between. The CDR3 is CASRWAVRHTEAFF. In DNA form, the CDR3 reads TGTGCCAGCAGGTGGGCCGTGAGGCACACTGAAGCTTTCTTT.

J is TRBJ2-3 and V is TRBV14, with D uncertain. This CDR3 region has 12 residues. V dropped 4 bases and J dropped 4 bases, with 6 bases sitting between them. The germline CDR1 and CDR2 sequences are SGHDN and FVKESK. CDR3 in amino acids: CASSPIADTQYF. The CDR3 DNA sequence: TGTGCCAGCAGCCCAATCGCAGATACGCAGTATTTT.

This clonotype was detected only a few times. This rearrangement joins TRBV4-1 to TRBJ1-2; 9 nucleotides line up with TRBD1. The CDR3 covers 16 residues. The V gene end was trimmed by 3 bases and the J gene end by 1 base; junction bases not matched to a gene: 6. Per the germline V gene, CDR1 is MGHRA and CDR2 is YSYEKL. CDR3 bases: TGCGCCAGCAGCCAGGACACAGGGGGCATTAACTATGGCTACACCTTC. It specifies CASSQDTGGINYGYTF.

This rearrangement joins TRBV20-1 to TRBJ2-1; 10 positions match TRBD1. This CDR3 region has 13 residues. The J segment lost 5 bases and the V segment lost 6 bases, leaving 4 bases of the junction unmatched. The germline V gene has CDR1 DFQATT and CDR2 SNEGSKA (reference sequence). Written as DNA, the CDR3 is TGCAGTGCAACGGGACAGGGGAACAATGAGCAGTTCTTC. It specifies CSATGQGNNEQFF.

The CDR3 nucleotides are TGTGCCAGCAGCCAGTTAGGGGGCAGTGACCTCGGCTACACCTTC. Protein: CASSQLGGSDLGYTF. The chain uses TRBV3-1 and TRBJ1-2; 7 bases fit TRBD1. CDR1 is LGHDT, CDR2 YNNKEL, per germline (reference sequence). Trimming took 3 bases from V and 8 from J; bases not matched to a gene: 12. This CDR3 region has 15 residues.

CDR3 loop: CASSTSLAGVAGELFF. The DNA of the CDR3 is TGTGCCAGTAGTACAAGCCTAGCGGGAGTTGCCGGGGAGCTGTTTTTT. The chain has TRBV19 and TRBJ2-2; 10 bases fit TRBD2. This CDR3 has 16 amino acids. J was trimmed by 6 bases and V by 4 bases; bases with no gene match: 8. The germline V gene encodes CDR1 LNHDA and CDR2 SQIVND (reference sequence). Based on the CDR3 plus reference TRBV19 and TRBJ2-2, the full variable domain is DGGITQSPKYLFRKEGQNVTLSCEQNLNHDAMYWYRQDPGQGLRLIYYSQIVNDFQKGDIAEGYSVSREKKESFPLTVTSAQKNPTAFYLCASSTSLAGVAGELFFGEGSRLTVL.

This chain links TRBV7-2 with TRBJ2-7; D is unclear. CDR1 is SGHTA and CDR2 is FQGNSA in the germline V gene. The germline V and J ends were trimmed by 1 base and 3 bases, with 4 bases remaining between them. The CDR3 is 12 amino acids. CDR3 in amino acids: CASSLVNYEQYF. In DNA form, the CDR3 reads TGTGCCAGCAGCTTAGTCAACTACGAGCAGTACTTC.

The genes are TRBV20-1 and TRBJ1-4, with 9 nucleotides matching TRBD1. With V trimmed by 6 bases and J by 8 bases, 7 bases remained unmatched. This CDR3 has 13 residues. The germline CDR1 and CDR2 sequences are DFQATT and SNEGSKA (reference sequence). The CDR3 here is CSAKGQGGEKLFF. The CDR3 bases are TGCAGTGCCAAGGGACAGGGTGGAGAAAAACTGTTTTTT.

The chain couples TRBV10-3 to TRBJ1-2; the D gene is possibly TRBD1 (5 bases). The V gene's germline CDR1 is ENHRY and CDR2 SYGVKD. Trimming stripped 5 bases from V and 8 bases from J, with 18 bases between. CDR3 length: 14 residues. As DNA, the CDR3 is TGTGCCATCAGTCACGGGGGATCCGCGGAAGGCTACACCTTC. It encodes CAISHGGSAEGYTF.

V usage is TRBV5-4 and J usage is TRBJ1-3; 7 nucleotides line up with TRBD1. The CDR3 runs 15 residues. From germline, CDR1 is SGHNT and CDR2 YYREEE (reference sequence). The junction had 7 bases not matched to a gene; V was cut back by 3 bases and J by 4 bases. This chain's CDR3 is CASSSNRGTGNTIYF. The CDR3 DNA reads TGTGCCAGCAGCTCAAACAGGGGTACAGGAAACACCATATATTTT.

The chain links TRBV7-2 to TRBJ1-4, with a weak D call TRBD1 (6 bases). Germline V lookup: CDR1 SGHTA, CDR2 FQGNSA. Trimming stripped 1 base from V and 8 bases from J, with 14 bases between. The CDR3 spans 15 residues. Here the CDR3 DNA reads TGTGCCAGCAGCTTAGGGGGGCAGGGATGGGAAAAACTGTTTTTT. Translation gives CASSLGGQGWEKLFF.

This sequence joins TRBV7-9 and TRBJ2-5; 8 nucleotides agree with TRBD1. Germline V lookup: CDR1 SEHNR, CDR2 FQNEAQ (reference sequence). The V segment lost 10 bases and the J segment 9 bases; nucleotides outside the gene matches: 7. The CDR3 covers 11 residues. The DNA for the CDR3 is TGTGCCATCCAGGGGGCCGGGGCCCAGTACTTC. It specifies CAIQGAGAQYF.